The 17 T cell receptor beta chains reported below all come from one sample, sequenced in a study of shared clonotypes between healthy human individuals. Method: immunoSEQ multiplex PCR; TCRdb's copy keeps in-frame clones and lacks some. The table lists over 2 million clones, roughly 92% of them singletons. Material for sequencing was naive CD4+ T cells from PBMCs. The subset is: CD45RA+ positively selected. The receptors here all came from a man between 18 and 35 years old in good health. Some clones in this sample may be carry-over from other donors' samples.

This clone was recorded only once. The chain carries TRBV7-3 and TRBJ1-1; TRBD1 might be the D (5 bases). Per the germline V gene, CDR1 is SGHTA and CDR2 is FQGTGA. V was pared by 4 bases and J by 3 bases, with 12 bases between. CDR3 length: 14 amino acids. CDR3 coding DNA: TGTGCCAGCAGCTCCAGGGTGGGGTACACTGAAGCTTTCTTT. Translated: CASSSRVGYTEAFF.

This sequence joins TRBV5-5 and TRBJ1-1, with D possibly matching TRBD1 (6 bases). Germline assignment: CDR1 SGHKS and CDR2 YYEKEE (reference sequence). This CDR3 spans 16 amino acids. V was cut by 4 bases and J by 5 bases, with 21 bases left in between. The CDR3 coding sequence is TGTGCCAGCAGCCGCCCGGAGTTCACAGGGCGAACTGAAGCTTTCTTT. This gives the protein CASSRPEFTGRTEAFF.

This chain connects TRBV19 to TRBJ2-7; 7 bases are shared with TRBD1. The germline V gene encodes CDR1 LNHDA and CDR2 SQIVND (reference sequence). The junction had 9 bases not matched to a gene; V was cut back by 5 bases and J by 5 bases. The CDR3 runs to 14 residues. The CDR3 DNA sequence: TGTGCCAGTAGTCCCCGGACAGGTCTGAACGAGCAGTACTTC. Protein: CASSPRTGLNEQYF.

V is TRBV18 and J is TRBJ2-7, with 10 bases aligning to TRBD2. The CDR3 is 15 amino acids. J lost 4 bases, V lost 1 base, and 4 bases had no gene match. Germline lookup yields CDR1 KGHSH and CDR2 LQKENI. CDR3 nucleotide sequence: TGTGCCAGCTCACCACAAGCGGGAGGGCAATACGAGCAGTACTTC. Translating gives CASSPQAGGQYEQYF.

In this sample, this clone turned up a few times. Different DNA sequences within this sample yield the same CDR3. V is TRBV2 and J is TRBJ2-2, with D unclear. CDR3 length: 12 residues. Deletions cut 3 bases from V and 4 bases from J, with 3 bases between. Per germline, CDR1 SNHLY and CDR2 FYNNEI. This CDR3 is CASSESTGELFF. For the CDR3, the DNA is TGTGCCAGCAGTGAGAGCACCGGGGAGCTGTTTTTT.

V and J are TRBV2 and TRBJ2-5, with 8 bases that match TRBD2. Trimming removed 7 bases from V and 5 bases from J; junction bases left unmatched: 6. Germline lookup yields CDR1 SNHLY and CDR2 FYNNEI. This CDR3 region has 13 residues. The CDR3 bases are TGTGCCAGCAAAGCGGGAGCGGGTGAGACCCAGTACTTC. Protein: CASKAGAGETQYF.

A note on this clone: Other DNA sequences in the same sample also yield this CDR3. The V gene is TRBV27, the J gene TRBJ2-7; 8 bases map to TRBD1. The CDR3 contains 12 residues. The junction had 3 bases not matched to a gene; V was cut back by 6 bases and J by 5 bases. Germline CDR1 MNHEY, CDR2 SMNVEV (reference sequence). The CDR3 DNA follows: TGTGCCAGCAGGGACAGGGTCAACGAGCAGTACTTC. Its translation is CASRDRVNEQYF.

The rearrangement joins TRBV5-1 to TRBJ2-7, with 9 bases that match TRBD2. Trimming at V came to 4 bases and at J to 3 bases, leaving 8 bases not matched to a gene. The germline V gene has CDR1 SGHRS and CDR2 YFSETQ. The CDR3 has 15 amino acids. The CDR3 loop reads CASSLGLAIYYEQYF. CDR3 bases: TGCGCCAGCAGCCTCGGACTAGCGATTTACTACGAGCAGTACTTC.

The V gene is TRBV6-5, the J gene TRBJ2-5; D gene unclear. This CDR3 is 14 amino acids long. The germline gives CDR1 MNHEY, CDR2 SVGAGI. V was pared by 5 bases and J by 9 bases, with 19 bases between. The CDR3 sequence is CASSAGLTGSAQYF. As DNA, the CDR3 is TGTGCCAGCAGTGCCGGGCTAACGGGTTCGGCCCAGTACTTC.

The chain carries TRBV10-3 and TRBJ1-1; perhaps TRBD1 as D (5 bases). CDR3 size: 14 residues. The germline CDR1 and CDR2 sequences are ENHRY and SYGVKD. The V end was cut by 0 bases, the J end by 4 bases, with 9 bases between. The chain's CDR3 is CAISESEGATEAFF. The CDR3 DNA reads as TGTGCCATCAGTGAGTCGGAAGGGGCCACTGAAGCTTTCTTT.

The rearrangement links TRBV5-6 to TRBJ2-7; D ambiguous. The CDR3 is 12 amino acids. CDR1 and CDR2 from the germline V gene are SGHDT and YYEEEE. V was clipped by 2 bases and J by 7 bases, with 10 bases between them. The CDR3, as DNA: TGTGCCAGCAGCTTTAGAGGTAATGAGCAGTACTTC. This translates into CASSFRGNEQYF.

Comment on this clone: This same CDR3 is encoded by further DNA sequences in the sample. The CDR3 bases are TGTGCCAGCAGCAGTCAATACGAGCAGTACTTC. As protein: CASSSQYEQYF. The V call is TRBV6-6, the J call TRBJ2-7, with D unresolved. Trimming shortened V by 6 bases and J by 4 bases, and 7 bases separated the two germline ends. Germline V gives CDR1 MNHNY, CDR2 SVGAGI (reference sequence). The CDR3 runs to 11 residues.

The chain uses TRBV7-9 and TRBJ1-2; tentatively, D is TRBD1 (6 bases). CDR1 SEHNR and CDR2 FQNEAQ come from the germline V gene (reference sequence). The CDR3 extends over 14 amino acids. The germline V and J ends were trimmed by 11 bases and 3 bases, with 19 bases remaining between them. The CDR3 coding sequence is TGTGCCGGGGGGGCTCAGGGCAGCGACTATGGCTACACCTTC. It is translated as CAGGAQGSDYGYTF.

This clone was recorded only once. The chain combines TRBV2 with TRBJ1-3; 10 nucleotides line up with TRBD1. The germline V gene encodes CDR1 SNHLY and CDR2 FYNNEI. The CDR3 totals 16 residues. V dropped 6 bases and J dropped 4; count of bases not matched to a gene: 9. In nucleotides, the CDR3 is TGTGCCAGCAGGGAGACAGGGGGCGCGTCAGGAAACACCATATATTTT. This encodes CASRETGGASGNTIYF. The variable domain in full, with the rest retrieved from reference TRBV2 and TRBJ1-3, is EPEVTQTPSHQVTQMGQEVILRCVPISNHLYFYWYRQILGQKVEFLVSFYNNEISEKSEIFDDQFSVERPDGSNFTLKIRSTKLEDSAMYFCASRETGGASGNTIYFGEGSWLTVV.

The genes are TRBV27 and TRBJ1-5; D is ambiguous. Trimming left V 4 bases short and J 2 bases short, with 6 bases between. The CDR3 consists of 13 residues. The V gene's germline CDR1 is MNHEY and CDR2 SMNVEV (reference sequence). CDR3 sequence (DNA): TGTGCCAGCAGTTCAGGCCGCAATCAGCCCCAGCATTTT. Its protein is CASSSGRNQPQHF.

In this sample, this clone turned up a few times. The chain carries TRBV29-1 and TRBJ2-3, with D perhaps TRBD1 or TRBD2 (6 bases each). The CDR3 covers 12 residues. Trimming cost V 8 bases and J 3 bases, with 12 bases left between them. From germline, CDR1 is SQVTM and CDR2 ANQGSEA. CDR3 nucleotides: TGCAGCACCCGGGGGCCGACAGATACGCAGTATTTT. Amino acids: CSTRGPTDTQYF.

In the case of this clone: The same CDR3 also results from other DNA sequences found in this sample. This rearrangement joins TRBV2 to TRBJ2-5; TRBD2 matches 8 bases. CDR3 size: 14 residues. CDR1 is SNHLY and CDR2 is FYNNEI in the germline V gene. V shed 2 bases, J shed 3 bases, and the junction held 2 bases outside the gene matches. This CDR3 reads CASSETSGKETQYF. Written as DNA, the CDR3 is TGTGCCAGCAGTGAAACTAGCGGTAAAGAGACCCAGTACTTC.